This T cell receptor (beta chain) was documented in a study of blood T cell repertoires in COVID-19. Study overall: Donors in the United States, Italy and Spain gave samples during acute or convalescent COVID-19. PBMCs, B-cell-depleted T cells, or T cells provided the cDNA or gDNA that made up the material.

Original processing notes: Amplification with reference gene primers provided the estimates of nucleated cell counts. Measured with immunoSEQ multiplex PCR; TCRdb has only the in-frame clones, and not every one. V, J and clone size reflect that table, while D and trimming were determined from the DNA. The table lists some 28,000 clones, 76% of them singletons. This CDR3 has 14 residues. CDR1 PRHDT and CDR2 FYEKMQ come from the germline V gene (reference sequence). Trimming left V 5 bases short and J 6 bases short, with 15 bases between. The chain joins TRBV13 to TRBJ2-3; the D is unclear. Sequencing input: peripheral blood. The sequence was collected from a man between 65 and 85 years old with acute or convalescent COVID-19. In nucleotides, the CDR3 is TGTGCCAGCAGCCTGCGGAGCACTGAGGATACGCAGTATTTT. It codes for CASSLRSTEDTQYF.